This is a list of T cell receptor beta chains from one sample in a study of T cell responses to AZD1222 COVID-19 vaccine. The protocol was immunoSEQ multiplex PCR, while the TCRdb copy is restricted to in-frame clones and leaves out a portion. The repertoire consists of some 150,000 clones, with 87% occurring once and the leading ten covering over 8%. The sample consisted of peripheral blood, taken 28 days after the second AZD1222 dose. Source of these receptors: an adult who received the AZD1222 COVID-19 vaccine. Both conserved end residues are trimmed from each CDR3. Size tells how often a clone was seen (once, few, many) or the class of an expanded clone, and some rows leave it out.

abundance	v_gene	CDR3aa
.	TRBV5-6	ASSTPDLARTDTQY
.	TRBV29-1	SVGDSGYT
.	TRBV9	ASSSTGTRTDTQY
.	TRBV19	ASCTTGTDTQY
.	TRBV28	ASSSRYSNQPQH
.	TRBV18	ASSPGQGPLYGYT
few	TRBV4-1	ASSQSPGLSYYGYT
.	TRBV6-5	ASSPSGNTIY
.	TRBV12-3/TRBV12-4	ASSLMSSDTQY
few	TRBV6-2/TRBV6-3	ASSYSDGGKY
.	TRBV6-2/TRBV6-3	ASSYTDEGGRDTQY
.	TRBV28	ASSLRGPSYEQY
.	TRBV28	ASSLHGTGGAGYGYT
once	TRBV28	ASFHPGLGYNEQF
.	TRBV18	ASSPELQANNEQF
.	TRBV20-1	SAIRNTEAF
.	TRBV28	ASSPSDRRGYT
.	TRBV13	ASSFGNGGEQPQH
.	TRBV3-1/TRBV3-2	ASSPPGIPGNYGYT
.	TRBV7-2	ASSSRTGNQPQH
.	TRBV24-1	ATGHSNQPQH
.	TRBV27	ASSVRQGARWF
.	TRBV20-1	STSTGDEQY
.	TRBV28	ASHAHQGYEQY
.	TRBV7-7	ASSQGPGRSYEQY
.	TRBV6-2/TRBV6-3	ASSRGLAGGQFHEQY
.	TRBV19	ASSIVSLDQPQH
.	TRBV11-2	ASSLDGTDWGTQY
.	TRBV6-5	AGGSPSTDTQY
.	TRBV5-1	ASSLVGGTYNEQF
.	TRBV6-2/TRBV6-3	ASSSGGQPQH
few	TRBV10-3	AISGAANNSPLH
.	TRBV7-2	ASSVTGTTNEKLF
.	TRBV5-6	ASSPTERGGRRGYT
.	TRBV21-1	ASSKAGTSGRDDNEQF
.	TRBV2	ASSVSQASNQPQH
.	TRBV7-2	ASSPRTGLAEKLF
few	TRBV9	ASSPEGRRGTEAF
few	TRBV2	ASSEGASGRDIQY
.	TRBV28	ASSFGQGTDTQY
.	TRBV4-3	ASSQTRNTEAF
.	TRBV2	ASTVAAPYNEQF
.	TRBV3-1/TRBV3-2	ASSQGDRGNSPLH
.	TRBV28	ASSLYPGLAGGYEQF
.	TRBV28	ASSSPGQGVEKLF
once	TRBV19	ASSRTAEQF
.	TRBV7-7	ASSLDPRQPGNTEAF
.	TRBV7-9	ASSTMTGSTAKNIQY
.	TRBV10-3	TISEGTGNTIY
.	TRBV7-9	ASSSGQGLGETQY
.	TRBV19	ASSIDTFGGQETQY
once	TRBV2	ASTPGPYEQY
.	TRBV28	ASRIPGLAGNEQF
.	TRBV18	ASSPGAPYEQY
.	TRBV7-2	ASSPRLKGQLNYGYT
few	TRBV12-2	ASRFRGPNTEAF
.	TRBV7-2	ASSLGSGGHEQY
.	TRBV6-5	ASSYGGVNQPQH
.	TRBV9	ASSVGLRAGDNSPLH